This T cell receptor (beta chain) was sequenced for a study of T cell responses to AZD1222 COVID-19 vaccine. With respect to this clone: The antigen is not known.

Germline CDR1 GTSNPN, CDR2 SVGIG (reference sequence). The CDR3 consists of 13 residues. V dropped 6 bases and J dropped 2 bases, with 13 bases sitting between them. Study results and caveats: Spike-specific TCR depth and breadth grew after two AZD1222 doses.

This table comes from immunoSEQ multiplex PCR, and its TCRdb copy is limited to in-frame clones, with some not included. This table has roughly 170,000 clones, about 92% appearing once. This clonotype was obtained from an adult in good health. The rearrangement joins TRBV30 to TRBJ1-2, with a tentative D call TRBD1 (6 bases). The sequencing used peripheral blood, collected on day 0 of AZD1222 vaccination. DNA for the CDR3: TGTGCCTGCCACGACAGGAGCAACTATGGCTACACCTTC. This translates into CACHDRSNYGYTF.